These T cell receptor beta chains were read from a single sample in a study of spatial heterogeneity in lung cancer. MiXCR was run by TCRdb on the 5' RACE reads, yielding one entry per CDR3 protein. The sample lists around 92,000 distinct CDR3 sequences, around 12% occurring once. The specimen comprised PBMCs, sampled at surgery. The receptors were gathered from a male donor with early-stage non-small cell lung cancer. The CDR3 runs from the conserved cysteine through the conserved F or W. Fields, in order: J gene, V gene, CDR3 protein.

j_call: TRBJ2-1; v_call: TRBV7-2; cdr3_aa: CASSLSGTSGGLRYNEQFF
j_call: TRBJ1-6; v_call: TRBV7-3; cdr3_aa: CASSSVDSPLHF
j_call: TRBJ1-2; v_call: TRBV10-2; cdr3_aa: CASTMTGDHGYTF
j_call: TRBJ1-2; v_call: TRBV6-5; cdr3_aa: CASGQGFGYTF
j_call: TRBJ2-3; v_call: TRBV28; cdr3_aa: CASSLPGGSTDTQYF
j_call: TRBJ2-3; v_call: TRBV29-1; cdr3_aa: CSVSGGVTDTQYF
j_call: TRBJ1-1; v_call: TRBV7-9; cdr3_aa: CASSGYRTQNTEAFF
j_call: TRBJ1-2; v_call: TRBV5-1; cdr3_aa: CASSLVSASTTGYTF
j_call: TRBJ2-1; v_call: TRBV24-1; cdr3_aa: CATSDFSTSPSYNEQFF
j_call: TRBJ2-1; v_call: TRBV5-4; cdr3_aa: CASSSGLARQGNEQFF
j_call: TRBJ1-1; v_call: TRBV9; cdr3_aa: CASSPRTGISTEAFF
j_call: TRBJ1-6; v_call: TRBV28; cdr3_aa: CASSFMDRMAPLHF
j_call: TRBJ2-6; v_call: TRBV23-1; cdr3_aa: CASRHRRRGTSHFYSGANVLTF
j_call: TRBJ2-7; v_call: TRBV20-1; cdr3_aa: CSASPGQSSYEQYF
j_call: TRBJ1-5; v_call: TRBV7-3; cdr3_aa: CASSLSRNQPQHF
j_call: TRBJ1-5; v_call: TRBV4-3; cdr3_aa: CASSQDPGRGQPQHF